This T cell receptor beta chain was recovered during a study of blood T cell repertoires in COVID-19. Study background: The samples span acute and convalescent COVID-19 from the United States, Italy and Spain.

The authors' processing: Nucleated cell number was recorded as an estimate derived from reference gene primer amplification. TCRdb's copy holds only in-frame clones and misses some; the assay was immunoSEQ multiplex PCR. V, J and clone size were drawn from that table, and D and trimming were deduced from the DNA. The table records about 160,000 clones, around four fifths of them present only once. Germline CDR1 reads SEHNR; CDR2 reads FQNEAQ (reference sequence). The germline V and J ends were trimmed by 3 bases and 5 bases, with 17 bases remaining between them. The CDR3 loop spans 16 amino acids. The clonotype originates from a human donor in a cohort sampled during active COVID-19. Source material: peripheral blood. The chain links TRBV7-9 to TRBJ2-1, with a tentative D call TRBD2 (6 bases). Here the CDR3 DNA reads TGTGCCAGCAGCTTCTTAATGACTAGGTTCGACAATGAGCAGTTCTTC. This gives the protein CASSFLMTRFDNEQFF.